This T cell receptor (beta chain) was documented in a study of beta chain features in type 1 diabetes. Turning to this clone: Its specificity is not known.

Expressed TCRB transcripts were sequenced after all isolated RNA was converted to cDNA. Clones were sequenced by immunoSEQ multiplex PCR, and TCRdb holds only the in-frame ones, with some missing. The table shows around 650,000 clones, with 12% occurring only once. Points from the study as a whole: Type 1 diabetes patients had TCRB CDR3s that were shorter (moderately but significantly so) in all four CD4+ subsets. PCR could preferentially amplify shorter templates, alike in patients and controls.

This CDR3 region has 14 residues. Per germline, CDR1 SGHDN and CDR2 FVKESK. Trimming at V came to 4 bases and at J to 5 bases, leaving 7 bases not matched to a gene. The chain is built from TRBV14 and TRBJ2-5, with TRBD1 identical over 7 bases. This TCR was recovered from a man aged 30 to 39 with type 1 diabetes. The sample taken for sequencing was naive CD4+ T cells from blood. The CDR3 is CASSLDRVRETQYF. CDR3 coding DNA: TGTGCCAGCAGCCTAGACAGGGTTCGGGAGACCCAGTACTTC.